The T cell receptor (beta chain) under discussion was sequenced for a study of radiotherapy plus CTLA-4 blockade in lung cancer. The germline gives CDR1 SGHRS, CDR2 YFSETQ. Trimming left V 1 base short and J 7 bases short, with 6 bases between. CDR3 length equals 12 residues. The data were produced by immunoSEQ multiplex PCR, yet TCRdb's version contains in-frame clones alone and is incomplete. The top ten clones hold more than 4.5% of a sample with over 85,000 clones, about 90% of them seen once. This clone was seen once. The sequence came from a human donor with non-small cell lung cancer that progressed on radiotherapy plus ipilimumab. V is TRBV5-1 and J is TRBJ2-1; D gene uncertain. This specimen consisted of peripheral blood, obtained from a patient treated with radiotherapy plus ipilimumab. Here the CDR3 reads CASSLSGNEQFF. The CDR3 DNA is TGCGCCAGCAGCTTGTCTGGGAATGAGCAGTTCTTC.